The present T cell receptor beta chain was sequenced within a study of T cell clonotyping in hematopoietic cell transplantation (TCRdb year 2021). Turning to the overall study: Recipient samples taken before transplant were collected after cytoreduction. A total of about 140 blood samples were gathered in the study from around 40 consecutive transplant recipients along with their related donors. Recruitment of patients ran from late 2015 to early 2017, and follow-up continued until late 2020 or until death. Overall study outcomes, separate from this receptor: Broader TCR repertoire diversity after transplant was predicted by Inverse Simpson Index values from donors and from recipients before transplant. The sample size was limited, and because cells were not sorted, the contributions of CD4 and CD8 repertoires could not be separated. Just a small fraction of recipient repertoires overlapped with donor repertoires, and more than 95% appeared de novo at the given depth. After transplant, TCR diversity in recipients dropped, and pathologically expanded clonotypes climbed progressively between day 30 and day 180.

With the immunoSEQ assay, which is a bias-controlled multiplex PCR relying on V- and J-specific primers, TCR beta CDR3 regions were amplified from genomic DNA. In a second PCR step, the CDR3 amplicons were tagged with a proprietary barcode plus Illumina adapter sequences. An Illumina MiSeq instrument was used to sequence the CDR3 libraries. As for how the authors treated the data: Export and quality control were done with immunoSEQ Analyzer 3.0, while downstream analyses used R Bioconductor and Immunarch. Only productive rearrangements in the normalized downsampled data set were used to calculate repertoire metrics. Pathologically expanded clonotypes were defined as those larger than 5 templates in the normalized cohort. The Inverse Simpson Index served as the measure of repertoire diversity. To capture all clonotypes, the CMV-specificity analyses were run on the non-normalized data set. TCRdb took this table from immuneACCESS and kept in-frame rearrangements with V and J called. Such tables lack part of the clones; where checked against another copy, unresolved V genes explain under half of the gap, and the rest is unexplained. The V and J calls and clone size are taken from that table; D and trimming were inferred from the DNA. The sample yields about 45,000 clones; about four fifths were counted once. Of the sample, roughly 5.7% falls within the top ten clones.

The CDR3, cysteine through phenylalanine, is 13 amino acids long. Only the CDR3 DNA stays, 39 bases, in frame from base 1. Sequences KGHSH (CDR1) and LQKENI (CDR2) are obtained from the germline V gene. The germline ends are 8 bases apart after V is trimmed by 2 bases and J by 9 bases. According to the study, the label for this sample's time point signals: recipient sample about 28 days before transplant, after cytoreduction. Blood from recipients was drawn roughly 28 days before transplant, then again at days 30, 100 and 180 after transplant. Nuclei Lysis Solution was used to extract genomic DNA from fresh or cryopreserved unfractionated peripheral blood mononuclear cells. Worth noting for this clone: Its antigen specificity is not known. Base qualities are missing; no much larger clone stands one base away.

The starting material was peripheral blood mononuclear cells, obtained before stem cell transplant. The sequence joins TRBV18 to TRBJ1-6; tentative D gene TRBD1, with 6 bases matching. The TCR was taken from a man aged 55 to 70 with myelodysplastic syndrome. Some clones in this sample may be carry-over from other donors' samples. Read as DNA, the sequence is TGTGCCAGCTCACCATTAGGGGGTTCACCCCTCCACTTT. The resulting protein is CASSPLGGSPLHF.